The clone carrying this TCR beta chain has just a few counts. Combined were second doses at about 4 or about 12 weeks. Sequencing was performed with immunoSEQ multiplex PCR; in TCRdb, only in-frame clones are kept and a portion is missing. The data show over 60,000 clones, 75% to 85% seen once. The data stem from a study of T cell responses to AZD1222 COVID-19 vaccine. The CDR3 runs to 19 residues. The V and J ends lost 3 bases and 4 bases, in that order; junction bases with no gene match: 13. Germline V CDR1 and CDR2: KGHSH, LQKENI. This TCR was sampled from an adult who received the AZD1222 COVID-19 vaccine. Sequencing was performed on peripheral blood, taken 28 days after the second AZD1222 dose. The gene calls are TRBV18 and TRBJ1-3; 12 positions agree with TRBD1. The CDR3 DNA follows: TGTGCCAGCTCACCTACCTCCTTGGGACAGGGGGCGCACGGAAACACCATATATTTT. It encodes CASSPTSLGQGAHGNTIYF.